The 26 T cell receptor beta chains below all came from one sample that was sequenced in a study of blood T cells in healthy people across ages (dated by TCRdb to between 2014 and 2017). The library was made by 5' RACE. Sequenced on an Illumina HiSeq 2500. A second PCR of about 6 to 11 cycles was performed with a sample-barcoded 5' primer and a J-beta primer mix. TCRdb reprocessed the public reads (quality trimming at Q25 with fastp, clone calling with MiXCR) and kept in-frame beta chains. Identical CDR3 protein sequences are pooled into one entry, listed with their most common genes and DNA. This sample holds about 1.4 million distinct CDR3 sequences; approximately 59% were observed only once. The top ten constitute 6.5% to 8.5% of the sample. Material for sequencing was blood. The receptors stem from a man aged 18-30 years in good health.

This clonotype showed up just a few times. One end of the junction does not line up with germline, which may come from a read error. J is TRBJ2-1 and V is TRBV29-1; 11 nucleotides match TRBD2. Germline V CDR1 and CDR2: SQVTM, ANQGSEA. The CDR3 length is 14 residues. The chain's CDR3 is CSVELAGGYSEQFF. CDR3 in DNA: TGCAGCGTTGAACTAGCGGGGGGATACAGTGAGCAGTTCTTC.

The chain couples TRBV20-1 to TRBJ2-7, with 9 bases fitting TRBD1. With V trimmed by 2 bases and J by 3 bases, 8 bases remained unmatched. Germline V gives CDR1 DFQATT, CDR2 SNEGSKA (reference sequence). This CDR3 contains 15 residues. In DNA, the CDR3 is TGCAGTGCTAGAACTTCGACAGGGGGGGACTACGAGCAGTACTTC. It encodes CSARTSTGGDYEQYF.

This rearrangement joins TRBV12-3 or TRBV12-4 to TRBJ1-2; a weak D match, TRBD1 (6 bases). The CDR3 extends over 15 amino acids. V dropped 7 bases and J dropped 6 bases, with 21 bases sitting between them. The CDR3 sequence: CASTPNKGGANGYTF. The CDR3 DNA reads TGTGCCAGCACCCCGAATAAGGGGGGCGCGAATGGCTACACCTTC.

The table lists this clonotype with a few counts. The V gene is TRBV6-5, the J gene TRBJ2-5; a weak D match, TRBD2 (5 bases). CDR1 is MNHEY and CDR2 is SVGAGI in the germline V gene. The CDR3 loop spans 15 amino acids. Trimming took 5 bases from V and 4 from J, leaving 17 bases between them. This chain's CDR3 is CASSRSRGGGETQYF. DNA of the CDR3: TGTGCCAGCAGTCGATCGCGTGGAGGCGGAGAGACCCAGTACTTC.

The rearrangement joins TRBV25-1 to TRBJ2-5; TRBD1 matches at 10 bases. The better agreement between TRBJ2-7 and the DNA end casts doubt on the J call. Germline V gene lookup returns CDR1 MGHDK and CDR2 SYGVNS. The CDR3 is 21 amino acids. CDR3 nucleotide sequence: TGTGCCAGCAGCCCCCGTCTCCCTGACAGGGGGCCCAGCGGGACAGCTTACGAGCAGTACTTC. It yields the protein CASSPRLPDRGPSGTAYEQYF.

This clonotype was counted at least ten times. The V call is TRBV20-1, the J call TRBJ2-7; no firm D call. The CDR3 is 12 amino acids. CDR1 and CDR2 (germline): DFQATT, SNEGSKA (reference sequence). The V end lost 1 base, the J end lost 0 bases, and 4 bases lay between the germline ends. CDR3 DNA sequence: TGCAGTGCTAGAGTCGGCTCCTACGAGCAGTACTTC. It encodes CSARVGSYEQYF.

The rearrangement joins TRBV12-5 to TRBJ2-5; D may correspond to TRBD1 or TRBD2 (6 bases each). Germline V CDR1 and CDR2: LGHNT, FRNRAP. Trimming took 0 bases from V and 5 from J, leaving 13 bases between them. The CDR3 runs 15 residues. The DNA for the CDR3 is TGTGCTAGTGGTTTGGTACCTGGGGGGCGGGAGACCCAGTACTTC. It yields the protein CASGLVPGGRETQYF.

The chain couples TRBV29-1 to TRBJ2-1; perhaps TRBD1 as D (5 bases). Germline-derived CDR1 and CDR2 are SQVTM and ANQGSEA. Trimming removed 3 bases from V and 9 bases from J, with 15 bases in between. CDR3 size: 13 residues. The CDR3 bases are TGCAGCGTTGACCGCCCCAGGGCCGGTGAGCAGTTCTTC. Translated, it gives CSVDRPRAGEQFF.

The rearrangement joins TRBV29-1 to TRBJ2-7; 8 bases map to TRBD1. Per the germline V gene, CDR1 is SQVTM and CDR2 is ANQGSEA. V trimming: 3 bases; J trimming: 5 bases; junction bases outside the gene matches: 6. The length of the CDR3 is 13 residues. The CDR3 DNA is TGCAGCGTTGATGGACAGGGTAACAACGAGCAGTACTTC. Translating gives CSVDGQGNNEQYF.

This sequence joins TRBV7-8 and TRBJ2-7, with 14 bases that match TRBD2. V lost 4 bases to trimming and J lost 2 bases; unmatched junction nucleotides: 7. CDR3 length: 17 residues. The germline gives CDR1 SGHVS, CDR2 FQNEAQ. The CDR3 bases are TGTGCCAGCAGCTATGGGACTAGCGGGGGATCCACCTACGAGCAGTACTTC. Translated: CASSYGTSGGSTYEQYF.

The chain employs TRBV27 and TRBJ2-6; D unclear. The length of the CDR3 is 16 residues. Trimming pared 3 bases from V and 3 bases from J, leaving 12 bases between. Germline V gene lookup returns CDR1 MNHEY and CDR2 SMNVEV (reference sequence). The CDR3 protein is CASSFASSLGANVLTF. CDR3 nucleotide sequence: TGTGCCAGCAGTTTCGCCAGTTCCCTTGGGGCCAACGTCCTGACTTTC.

This chain's CDR3 is CSARDFGTSGTRTNEQFF. The CDR3 nucleotides are TGCAGTGCTAGAGATTTTGGGACTAGCGGGACTCGGACGAATGAGCAGTTCTTC. The J gene is TRBJ2-1, the V gene TRBV20-1, with 13 bases aligning to TRBD2. CDR3 length: 18 amino acids. Germline values: CDR1 DFQATT, CDR2 SNEGSKA (reference sequence). V trimming: 0 bases; J trimming: 7 bases; junction bases outside the gene matches: 12.

J is TRBJ2-3 and V is TRBV9, with 14 bases matching TRBD2. The CDR3 is 17 amino acids. V dropped 0 bases and J dropped 3; count of bases not matched to a gene: 3. The germline V gene encodes CDR1 SGDLS and CDR2 YYNGEE. The CDR3, as DNA: TGTGCCAGCAGCGTAGCAGGACTAGCGGGGGGAACAGATACGCAGTATTTT. Translating it yields CASSVAGLAGGTDTQYF.

This clonotype has just a few counts. The V and J genes are TRBV4-3 and TRBJ2-2; perhaps TRBD1 as D (5 bases). Germline assignment: CDR1 LGHNA and CDR2 YSLEER. Trimming removed 0 bases at V and 4 bases at J, with 9 bases between. This CDR3 contains 15 residues. CDR3 DNA: TGCGCCAGCAGCCAAGACCTAAGGGGCACCGGGGAGCTGTTTTTT. Protein product: CASSQDLRGTGELFF.

The chain uses TRBV6-1 and TRBJ2-1, with 11 positions matching TRBD2. From germline, CDR1 is MNHNS and CDR2 SASEGT. The J segment lost 9 bases and the V segment lost 3 bases, leaving 7 bases of the junction unmatched. The CDR3 extends over 15 amino acids. CDR3 region: CASSDSGRAMLEQFF. As DNA, the CDR3 is TGTGCCAGCAGTGATAGCGGGAGGGCCATGCTTGAGCAGTTCTTC.

This chain joins TRBV12-3 or TRBV12-4 and TRBJ2-1, with 7 bases fitting TRBD1. V trimming: 6 bases; J trimming: 8 bases; junction bases outside the gene matches: 10. The CDR3 spans 14 residues. CDR3 bases: TGTGCCAGCAGAGGGGGCCCCTCCGGGGATGAGCAGTTCTTC. This gives the protein CASRGGPSGDEQFF.

The chain has TRBV20-1 and TRBJ1-1; the D is unclear. Germline CDR1 is DFQATT and CDR2 is SNEGSKA (reference sequence). V was clipped by 6 bases and J by 1 base, with 15 bases between them. CDR3 size: 14 residues. This CDR3 is CSAQKEGANTEAFF. The CDR3 nucleotides read TGCAGTGCGCAGAAAGAGGGAGCGAACACTGAAGCTTTCTTT.

The chain uses TRBV7-2 and TRBJ2-1; D not certain. The CDR3 covers 14 residues. V lost 1 base and J 7 bases, leaving 11 bases between the germline ends. Per germline, CDR1 SGHTA and CDR2 FQGNSA. Here the CDR3 DNA reads TGTGCCAGCAGCTTAGGACTGGAAAGTAATGAGCAGTTCTTC. Translation: CASSLGLESNEQFF.

J is TRBJ2-7 and V is TRBV4-2, with a possible D match to TRBD1 (6 bases). V was shortened by 5 bases and J by 0 bases, with 17 bases between the two germline ends. Looked up from germline, CDR1 is LGHNA and CDR2 is YNFKEQ. This CDR3 is built from 16 residues. The CDR3 protein is CASSIQSTGLSYEQYF. The CDR3 bases are TGTGCCAGCAGCATACAATCGACAGGCCTCTCCTACGAGCAGTACTTC.

The sample holds a few counts of this clonotype. This chain links TRBV25-1 with TRBJ2-5, with 8 bases matching TRBD1. Germline assignment: CDR1 MGHDK and CDR2 SYGVNS. This CDR3 has 14 residues. Germline trimming cut 1 base from V and 4 bases from J; bases unmatched to any gene: 2. As DNA, the CDR3 is TGTGCCAGCAGTGAATGGGGGACAGGAGAGACCCAGTACTTC. It is translated as CASSEWGTGETQYF.

This clonotype occurred a few times. V gene TRBV4-3 combines with J gene TRBJ1-1; D uncertain. Trimming removed 1 base from V and 8 bases from J, with 17 bases in between. The CDR3 covers 15 residues. Germline V gene sequence: CDR1 LGHNA, CDR2 YSLEER. In DNA, the CDR3 is TGCGCCAGCAGCCAAGCTAGGGTCAGTAGGCGCGAAGCTTTCTTT. Encoded protein: CASSQARVSRREAFF.

The chain links TRBV7-2 to TRBJ1-3; TRBD1 might be the D (6 bases). CDR1 is SGHTA, CDR2 FQGNSA, per germline. V lost 3 bases and J lost 8, with 14 bases in between. The CDR3 sequence is 14 residues long. CDR3 residues: CASSFNRAGDTIYF. CDR3 in DNA: TGTGCCAGCAGCTTTAACAGGGCCGGGGACACCATATATTTT.

The table lists this clonotype with a few counts. The V and J genes are TRBV29-1 and TRBJ2-1; D unclear. Germline CDR1 and CDR2: SQVTM and ANQGSEA. V lost 0 bases and J 0 bases, leaving 12 bases between the germline ends. The CDR3 covers 16 residues. The CDR3 DNA reads TGCAGCGTTGAAGATACCCAGGTGAGCTCCTACAATGAGCAGTTCTTC. Amino acids: CSVEDTQVSSYNEQFF.

The rearrangement links TRBV11-2 to TRBJ2-4; D is undetermined. TRBJ2-7 explains the end of the DNA better; the J call may be wrong. The CDR3 sequence is 15 residues long. CDR1 and CDR2 (germline): SGHAT, FQNNGV. Here the CDR3 reads CASSLPVDGWFEQYF. In nucleotides, the CDR3 is TGTGCCAGCAGCCTACCCGTTGATGGGTGGTTCGAGCAGTACTTC.

J is TRBJ2-3 and V is TRBV6-5, with 11 bases aligning to TRBD2. Germline values: CDR1 MNHEY, CDR2 SVGAGI. Trimming at V came to 6 bases and at J to 6 bases, leaving 8 bases not matched to a gene. The length of the CDR3 is 15 residues. Written as DNA, the CDR3 is TGTGCCAGCAGGAATAGCGGGGGGGCAGGCGATACGCAGTATTTT. This sequence encodes CASRNSGGAGDTQYF.

This sequence joins TRBV7-9 and TRBJ1-4, with 7 bases aligning to TRBD1. After removal of 5 bases from V and 6 bases from J, the junction contained 12 bases not matched to a gene. CDR1 SEHNR and CDR2 FQNEAQ come from the germline V gene (reference sequence). This CDR3 spans 16 amino acids. The CDR3 loop is CASSHASGTADEKLFF. CDR3 coding DNA: TGTGCCAGCAGCCATGCCAGCGGGACAGCTGATGAAAAACTGTTTTTT.